A selection of T cell receptor beta chains follows, all from one sample in a study of cytomegalovirus exposure and HLA in healthy donors. Repertoires were generated with immunoSEQ multiplex PCR, while TCRdb's copy carries only in-frame clones and drops some. This sample has 110,000 or so clones, with approximately 83% found just once. Material: PBMCs. The receptors were sampled from a woman between 18 and 29 years old in good health and CMV-seronegative. Each CDR3 is given with its conserved first and last residue. Each record gives: V gene, clone size, J gene, D gene, CDR3 DNA, CDR3 protein. A D gene is named only where the DNA matches it firmly. Expanded clones are given a class, and other clones once, few, many or no size at all.

TRBV2,-,TRBJ2-2,TRBD2,TGTGCCAGCAGCCAGGGAGGGGTTCGCACCGGGGAGCTGTTTTTT,CASSQGGVRTGELFF
TRBV27,-,TRBJ1-2,-,TGTGCCAGCAGTTCCATCGGCGGTTCGGGCTATGGCTACACCTTC,CASSSIGGSGYGYTF
TRBV7-2,-,TRBJ2-3,-,TGTGCCAGCAGCTCCAAACTCAGGTTCACAGATACGCAGTATTTT,CASSSKLRFTDTQYF
TRBV29-1,once,TRBJ1-1,-,TGCAGCTATCGGACTGAAGCTTTCTTT,CSYRTEAFF
TRBV10-1,-,TRBJ2-2,TRBD2,TGCGCCGGCAGTGAGCTGACTAGCGATGCCGGGGAGCTGTTTTTT,CAGSELTSDAGELFF
TRBV5-8,-,TRBJ1-3,-,TGTGCCAGCAGCTTGCGAGTCTCTGGAAACACCATATATTTT,CASSLRVSGNTIYF
TRBV29-1,-,TRBJ2-3,TRBD1,TGCAGCGTTGGGAGGGACAGGAGCACAGATACGCAGTATTTT,CSVGRDRSTDTQYF
TRBV2,-,TRBJ1-2,-,TGTGCCAGCACATACACCTCACAATTTAACTATGGCTACACCTTC,CASTYTSQFNYGYTF
TRBV6-1,once,TRBJ1-3,-,TGTGCCAGCTCCCCGTCCTCTGGAAACACCATATATTTT,CASSPSSGNTIYF
TRBV29-1,-,TRBJ1-1,TRBD1,TGCAGCGTTACTGATCAGGGGGCGCGAACTGAAGCTTTCTTT,CSVTDQGARTEAFF
TRBV30,-,TRBJ1-3,-,TGTGCCTGGAGTCACCACGGGGGAAACACCATATATTTT,CAWSHHGGNTIYF
TRBV7-9,-,TRBJ2-2,TRBD2,TGTGCCAGCAGCTTAATCCCCAGCGGGAGTGCGGGGGAGCTGTTTTTT,CASSLIPSGSAGELFF
TRBV10-2,-,TRBJ2-3,TRBD2,TGCGCCAGCAGGTCCGGGACTAGCGAAAAAGGAGATACGCAGTATTTT,CASRSGTSEKGDTQYF
TRBV4-3,-,TRBJ1-2,-,TGCGCCAGCAGCCAAGTAGGATCAGGGAACTATGGCTACACCTTC,CASSQVGSGNYGYTF
TRBV19,-,TRBJ2-2,TRBD2,TGTGCCAGTAGTATGGGCGGGAGGGCGACGACCGGGGAGCTGTTTTTT,CASSMGGRATTGELFF
TRBV6-5,-,TRBJ1-2,TRBD1,TGTGCCAGCAGTTACTCGGACAGGGGAGGCGGCTACACCTTC,CASSYSDRGGGYTF
TRBV10-3,-,TRBJ1-2,TRBD1,TGTGCCATCAGTGACTCTGGACAGGGTGGTGGCTACACCTTC,CAISDSGQGGGYTF
TRBV5-1,-,TRBJ1-4,TRBD1,TGCGCCAGCAGCTTGGACGGACAGGGCGTTAATGAAAAACTGTTTTTT,CASSLDGQGVNEKLFF
TRBV30,-,TRBJ1-5,-,TGTGCCTGGACCTCGGACAGCTATAGCAATCAGCCCCAGCATTTT,CAWTSDSYSNQPQHF
TRBV19,-,TRBJ1-3,-,TGTGCCAGTAGTAATCAGCGCTTTGGAAACACCATATATTTT,CASSNQRFGNTIYF
TRBV27,-,TRBJ2-7,TRBD1,TGTGCCAGCAGTTTATCCGGGACAGGGGCCCGGGAGCAGTACTTC,CASSLSGTGAREQYF
TRBV20-1,-,TRBJ1-1,-,TGCAGCCAAGGGGGTGAAACTGAAGCTTTCTTT,CSQGGETEAFF
TRBV6-5,few,TRBJ1-5,-,TGTGCCAGCAGCATAGGGACTCGCAATCAGCCCCAGCATTTT,CASSIGTRNQPQHF
TRBV6-1,once,TRBJ2-3,TRBD1,TGTGCCAGCAGCCCGGACAGGGTTGGCACAGATACGCAGTATTTT,CASSPDRVGTDTQYF
TRBV5-1,few,TRBJ2-2,-,TGCGCCAGCAGCTTCGGGATTTTAACCGGGGAGCTGTTTTTT,CASSFGILTGELFF
TRBV7-9,-,TRBJ2-7,-,TGTGCCAGCTCCTCGGCTGGAGAATACGAGCAGTACTTC,CASSSAGEYEQYF
TRBV9,-,TRBJ2-1,TRBD2,TGTGCCAGCAGCGAATCTAGCGGGGGGTTCAATGAGCAGTTCTTC,CASSESSGGFNEQFF
TRBV6-5,-,TRBJ1-1,TRBD1,TGTGCCAGCAGTCGACAGGGGACTGAAGCTTTCTTT,CASSRQGTEAFF
TRBV7-2,-,TRBJ1-5,-,TGTGCCAGCAGCTTACTCCCGGCAGGGTATAGCAATCAGCCCCAGCATTTT,CASSLLPAGYSNQPQHF
TRBV6-1,-,TRBJ2-5,TRBD2,TGTGCCAGCAGTGAACTAGCGGGAGACCAAGAGACCCAGTACTTC,CASSELAGDQETQYF
TRBV5-6,-,TRBJ2-4,TRBD2,TGTGCCAGCAGCTGGACTAGCATAAGTAGAGGAGCCAAAAACATTCAGTACTTC,CASSWTSISRGAKNIQYF
TRBV6-5,-,TRBJ2-1,-,TGTGCCAGCAGTTCCCTTGGGGGGAACAATGAGCAGTTCTTC,CASSSLGGNNEQFF
TRBV19,-,TRBJ2-7,-,TGTGCCAGTAGTATAGGTGCAGGGGAGCAGTACTTC,CASSIGAGEQYF
TRBV28,-,TRBJ2-2,TRBD1,TGTGCCAGCAGTCCGCGAGGGGGCACGAACACCGGGGAGCTGTTTTTT,CASSPRGGTNTGELFF
TRBV7-2,-,TRBJ2-5,-,TGTGCCAGCAGCCCAGGGCCCCTTGGCGAGACCCAGTACTTC,CASSPGPLGETQYF
TRBV6-5,few,TRBJ2-5,-,TGTGCCAGCAGTCCGTCGGGGGAGACCCAGTACTTC,CASSPSGETQYF
TRBV13,-,TRBJ2-1,TRBD2,TGTGCCAGCAGCTTAGGGCTAGCGGGGAACAATGAGCAGTTCTTC,CASSLGLAGNNEQFF
TRBV29-1,-,TRBJ2-5,-,TGCAGCGTCAGCCGTGCGGAGCAAGAGACCCAGTACTTC,CSVSRAEQETQYF
TRBV7-2,-,TRBJ2-3,TRBD1,TGTGCCAGCAGCTTAATGGCAGGGGGCATGGATACGCAGTATTTT,CASSLMAGGMDTQYF
TRBV2,few,TRBJ2-7,-,TGTGCCAGCAGTGAACATAAGGACTACCTCTACGAGCAGTACTTC,CASSEHKDYLYEQYF
TRBV11-3,-,TRBJ2-3,TRBD1,TGTGCCAGCAGCCTGGGGACAGGGGTGAAAAGAGATACGCAGTATTTT,CASSLGTGVKRDTQYF